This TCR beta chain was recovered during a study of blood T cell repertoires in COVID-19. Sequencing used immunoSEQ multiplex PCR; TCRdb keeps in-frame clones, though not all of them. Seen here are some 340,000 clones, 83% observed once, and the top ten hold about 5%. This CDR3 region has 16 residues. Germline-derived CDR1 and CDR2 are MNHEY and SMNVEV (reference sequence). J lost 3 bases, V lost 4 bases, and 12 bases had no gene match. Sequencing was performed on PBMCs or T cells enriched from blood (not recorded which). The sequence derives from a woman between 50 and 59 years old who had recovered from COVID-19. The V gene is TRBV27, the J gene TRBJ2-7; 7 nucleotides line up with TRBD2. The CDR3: CASSWGEGTINYEQYF. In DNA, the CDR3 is TGTGCCAGCAGTTGGGGAGAAGGGACTATTAACTACGAGCAGTACTTC.